This TCR beta chain was identified in a study of control samples from healthy donors and cancer patients. This clone has more than one count but fewer than ten. This CDR3 has 14 residues. Unmatched junction bases numbered 9, after V lost 6 bases and J lost 5 bases. CDR1 and CDR2 (germline): MNHEY, SVGAGI. Only in-frame clones appear in the TCRdb table, and some are missing; sequencing was by immunoSEQ multiplex PCR. The table includes approximately 110,000 clones, around 89% detected once. This chain joins TRBV6-5 and TRBJ1-1, with TRBD1 matching over 7 bases. The receptor comes from a woman aged 45-65 years in good health. Sequenced sample: blood. The CDR3 spells CASRTATGKTEAFF. The DNA of the CDR3 is TGTGCCAGCAGGACCGCGACAGGGAAGACTGAAGCTTTCTTT.